Below, 9 T cell receptor beta chains from the same sample are listed, as sequenced in a study of shared clonotypes between healthy human individuals. Repertoires were generated with immunoSEQ multiplex PCR, while TCRdb's copy carries only in-frame clones and drops some. The sample holds around 2.5 million clones, 93% seen once. The source material was naive CD4+ T cells from PBMCs. Subset meaning: CD45RA+ positively selected. These receptor sequences come from a man younger than 35 in good health. Some clones in this sample may be carry-over from other donors' samples.

The V and J genes are TRBV7-2 and TRBJ2-3, with 10 positions matching TRBD1. Germline CDR1 and CDR2: SGHTA and FQGNSA. The V and J ends lost 1 base and 1 base, in that order; junction bases with no gene match: 2. The CDR3 loop spans 16 amino acids. This CDR3 is CASSLGGTGGTDTQYF. CDR3 nucleotide sequence: TGTGCCAGCAGCTTAGGTGGGACAGGGGGCACAGATACGCAGTATTTT.

This clone was observed once. Other nucleotide sequences from this sample produce the same CDR3. The chain carries TRBV5-1 and TRBJ1-2, with 8 bases identical to TRBD1. The germline V gene has CDR1 SGHRS and CDR2 YFSETQ. This CDR3 spans 14 amino acids. J was trimmed by 5 bases and V by 0 bases; bases with no gene match: 3. CDR3 region: CASSLADRGYGYTF. CDR3 coding DNA: TGCGCCAGCAGCTTGGCCGACAGGGGATATGGCTACACCTTC.

This sequence joins TRBV5-8 and TRBJ1-5; 11 bases line up with TRBD1. V lost 3 bases, J lost 5 bases, and 7 bases stayed unmatched. The CDR3 is 16 amino acids. The germline gives CDR1 SGHTS, CDR2 YDEGEE. The CDR3 loop reads CASSSGQGAVDQPQHF. The CDR3 bases are TGTGCCAGCAGCTCCGGACAGGGGGCCGTGGATCAGCCCCAGCATTTT.

The CDR3 DNA reads TGTGCCAGCTCACCTTCCGGGGTGGTAGGCACTGAAGCTTTCTTT. Translated, it gives CASSPSGVVGTEAFF. The chain has TRBV18 and TRBJ1-1; D not certain. Germline-derived CDR1 and CDR2 are KGHSH and LQKENI. Trimming left V 3 bases short and J 4 bases short, with 15 bases between. The CDR3 is 15 amino acids.

DNA for the CDR3: TGTGCCAGCAGCCAACCCGGACAGGTTCCGGGCGACTATGGCTACACCTTC. This codes for CASSQPGQVPGDYGYTF. The chain combines TRBV4-2 with TRBJ1-2; TRBD1 aligns across 7 bases. V was pared by 2 bases and J by 3 bases, with 12 bases of the junction left unmatched. Germline V lookup: CDR1 LGHNA, CDR2 YNFKEQ. The CDR3 has 17 amino acids.

Concerning this clone: Other DNA sequences in the same sample also yield this CDR3. The chain links TRBV18 to TRBJ1-2, with D uncertain. Germline V gene sequence: CDR1 KGHSH, CDR2 LQKENI. The germline V and J ends were trimmed by 3 bases and 3 bases, with 8 bases remaining between them. The CDR3 has 13 residues. Here the CDR3 DNA reads TGTGCCAGCTCACCCTCCAGAGACTATGGCTACACCTTC. Protein product: CASSPSRDYGYTF.

CDR3 protein: CASKTVPYEQYF. The CDR3 nucleotides are TGTGCCTCCAAGACAGTCCCCTACGAGCAGTACTTC. The chain links TRBV28 to TRBJ2-7; TRBD1 might be the D (5 bases). The CDR3 totals 12 residues. Germline assignment: CDR1 MDHEN and CDR2 SYDVKM. Trimming took off 11 bases at V and 2 bases at J, with 13 bases between the two ends.

The rearrangement uses TRBV5-4 and TRBJ2-1; 11 bases are a match to TRBD1. The germline V gene has CDR1 SGHNT and CDR2 YYREEE (reference sequence). This CDR3 is 16 amino acids long. The V segment lost 4 bases and the J segment 6 bases; nucleotides outside the gene matches: 9. The CDR3 nucleotides are TGTGCCAGCAGCCCCACCCCCGGGACAGGGGGCAATGAGCAGTTCTTC. It translates to CASSPTPGTGGNEQFF.

The chain employs TRBV9 and TRBJ2-3; no clear D gene. Germline V gene sequence: CDR1 SGDLS, CDR2 YYNGEE. This CDR3 is built from 15 residues. Trimming shortened V by 0 bases and J by 6 bases, and 14 bases separated the two germline ends. CDR3 sequence reads: CASSVAYYNLDTQYF. For the CDR3, the DNA is TGTGCCAGCAGCGTAGCTTACTATAACTTGGATACGCAGTATTTT. Based on the CDR3 plus reference TRBV9 and TRBJ2-3, the full variable domain is DSGVTQTPKHLITATGQRVTLRCSPRSGDLSVYWYQQSLDQGLQFLIQYYNGEERAKGNILERFSAQQFPDLHSELNLSSLELGDSALYFCASSVAYYNLDTQYFGPGTRLTVL.